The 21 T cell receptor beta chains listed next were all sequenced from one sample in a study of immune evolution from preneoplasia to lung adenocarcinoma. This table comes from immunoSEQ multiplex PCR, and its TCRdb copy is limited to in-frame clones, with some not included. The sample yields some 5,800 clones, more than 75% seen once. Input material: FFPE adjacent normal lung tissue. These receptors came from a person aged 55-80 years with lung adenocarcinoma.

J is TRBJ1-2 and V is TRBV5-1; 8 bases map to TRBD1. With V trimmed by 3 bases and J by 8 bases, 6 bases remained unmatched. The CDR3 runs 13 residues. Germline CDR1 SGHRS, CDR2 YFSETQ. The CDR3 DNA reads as TGCGCCAGCAGCTCTGGGGGACAGGTGGGCTACACCTTC. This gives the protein CASSSGGQVGYTF.

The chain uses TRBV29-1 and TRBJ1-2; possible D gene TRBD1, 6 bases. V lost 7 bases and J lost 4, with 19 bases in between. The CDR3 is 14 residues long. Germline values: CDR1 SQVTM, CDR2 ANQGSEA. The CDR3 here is CSAAEQGTGYGYTF. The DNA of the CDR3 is TGCAGCGCAGCCGAGCAGGGGACGGGCTATGGCTACACCTTC.

Here the CDR3 reads CASSISGRGRRQPQHF. CDR3 coding DNA: TGTGCCAGTAGTATATCTGGGAGGGGGCGACGTCAGCCCCAGCATTTT. The J gene is TRBJ1-5, the V gene TRBV19; 7 nucleotides line up with TRBD1. Losses at the gene ends were 2 bases for V and 6 bases for J; bases not matched to a gene: 10. Germline V gives CDR1 LNHDA, CDR2 SQIVND (reference sequence). The CDR3 totals 16 residues.

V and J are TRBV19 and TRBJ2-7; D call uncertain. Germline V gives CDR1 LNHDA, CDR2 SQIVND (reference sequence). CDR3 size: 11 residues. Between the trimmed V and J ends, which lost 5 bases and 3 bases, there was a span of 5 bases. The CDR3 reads CASSGGYEQYF. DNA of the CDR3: TGTGCCAGTAGTGGCGGCTACGAGCAGTACTTC.

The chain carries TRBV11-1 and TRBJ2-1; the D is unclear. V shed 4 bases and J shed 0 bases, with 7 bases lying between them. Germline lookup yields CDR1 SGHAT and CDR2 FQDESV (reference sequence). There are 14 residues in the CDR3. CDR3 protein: CASSSASSYNEQFF. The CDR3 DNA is TGTGCCAGCAGCTCTGCCAGCTCCTACAATGAGCAGTTCTTC.

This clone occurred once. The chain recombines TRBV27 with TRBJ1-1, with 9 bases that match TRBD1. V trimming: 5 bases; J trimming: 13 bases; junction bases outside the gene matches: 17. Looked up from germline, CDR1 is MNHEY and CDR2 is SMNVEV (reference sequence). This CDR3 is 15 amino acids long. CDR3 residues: CASSPTGDRVRPIFF. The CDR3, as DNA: TGTGCCAGCAGTCCCACAGGGGACAGGGTGAGGCCCATTTTCTTT.

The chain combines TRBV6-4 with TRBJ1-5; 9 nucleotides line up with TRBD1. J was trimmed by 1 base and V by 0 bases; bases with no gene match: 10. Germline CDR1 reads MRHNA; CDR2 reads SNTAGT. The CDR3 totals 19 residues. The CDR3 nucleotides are TGTGCCAGCAGTGACTCGATGGTGGGACAGGGAGGAAGCAATCAGCCCCAGCATTTT. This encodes CASSDSMVGQGGSNQPQHF.

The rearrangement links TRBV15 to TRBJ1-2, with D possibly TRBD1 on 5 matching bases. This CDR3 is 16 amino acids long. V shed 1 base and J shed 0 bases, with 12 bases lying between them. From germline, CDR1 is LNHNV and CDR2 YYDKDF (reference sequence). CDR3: CATSRGGGVTNYGYTF. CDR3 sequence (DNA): TGTGCCACCAGCAGAGGAGGAGGGGTAACTAACTATGGCTACACCTTC.

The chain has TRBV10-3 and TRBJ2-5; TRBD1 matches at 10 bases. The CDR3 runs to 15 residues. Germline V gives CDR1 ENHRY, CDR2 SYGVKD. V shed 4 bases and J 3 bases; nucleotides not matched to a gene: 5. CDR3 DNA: TGTGCCATCAGTGGGGGACAGGGGACAAAAGAGACCCAGTACTTC. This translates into CAISGGQGTKETQYF.

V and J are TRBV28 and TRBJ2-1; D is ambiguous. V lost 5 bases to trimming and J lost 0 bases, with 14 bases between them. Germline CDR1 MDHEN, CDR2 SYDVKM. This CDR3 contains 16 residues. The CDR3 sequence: CASSPSGRISYNEQFF. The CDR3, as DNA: TGTGCCAGCAGTCCCTCCGGGCGAATCTCCTACAATGAGCAGTTCTTC.

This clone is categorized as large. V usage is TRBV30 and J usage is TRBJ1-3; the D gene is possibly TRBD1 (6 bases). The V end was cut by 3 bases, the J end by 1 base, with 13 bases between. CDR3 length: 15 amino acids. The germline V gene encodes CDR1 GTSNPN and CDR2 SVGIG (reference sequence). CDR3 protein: CAWRGAGISGNTIYF. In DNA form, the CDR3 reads TGTGCCTGGAGGGGGGCAGGGATTTCTGGAAACACCATATATTTT.

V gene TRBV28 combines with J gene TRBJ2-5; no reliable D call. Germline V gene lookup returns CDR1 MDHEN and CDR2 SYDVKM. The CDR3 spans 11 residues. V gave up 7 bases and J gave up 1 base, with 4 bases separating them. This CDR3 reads CASKGQETQYF. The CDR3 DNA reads TGTGCCAGCAAGGGCCAAGAGACCCAGTACTTC.

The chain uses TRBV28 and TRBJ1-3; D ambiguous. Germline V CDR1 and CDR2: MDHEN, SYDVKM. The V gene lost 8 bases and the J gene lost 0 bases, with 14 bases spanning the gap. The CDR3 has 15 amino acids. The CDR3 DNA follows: TGTGCCAGCTCGGCTCATGCCCCCTCTGGAAACACCATATATTTT. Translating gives CASSAHAPSGNTIYF. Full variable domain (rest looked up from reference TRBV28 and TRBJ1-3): DVKVTQSSRYLVKRTGEKVFLECVQDMDHENMFWYRQDPGLGLRLIYFSYDVKMKEKGDIPEGYSVSREKKERFSLILESASTNQTSMYLCASSAHAPSGNTIYFGEGSWLTVV.

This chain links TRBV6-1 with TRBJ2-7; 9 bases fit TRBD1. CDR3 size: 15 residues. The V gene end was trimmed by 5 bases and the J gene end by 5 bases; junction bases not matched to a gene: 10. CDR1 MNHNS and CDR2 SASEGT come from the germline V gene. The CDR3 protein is CASSPGTGSWDEQYF. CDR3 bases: TGTGCCAGCAGTCCCGGGACAGGGTCGTGGGACGAGCAGTACTTC.

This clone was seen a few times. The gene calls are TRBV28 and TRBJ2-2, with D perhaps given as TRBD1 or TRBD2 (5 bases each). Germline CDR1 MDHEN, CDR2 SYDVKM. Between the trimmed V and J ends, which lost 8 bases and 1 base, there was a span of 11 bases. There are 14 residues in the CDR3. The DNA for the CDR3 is TGTGCCAGCTGGGACCGCCTGAACACCGGGGAGCTGTTTTTT. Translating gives CASWDRLNTGELFF.

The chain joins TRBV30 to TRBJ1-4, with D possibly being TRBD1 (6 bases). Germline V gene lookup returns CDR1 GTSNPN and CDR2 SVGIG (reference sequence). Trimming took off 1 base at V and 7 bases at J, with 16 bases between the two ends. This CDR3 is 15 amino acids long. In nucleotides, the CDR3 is TGTGCCTGGAGTGGAGGGGACATCAACGGTGAAAAACTGTTTTTT. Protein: CAWSGGDINGEKLFF.

The CDR3 loop is CASSLRWGAGEKLFF. DNA for the CDR3: TGTGCCAGCAGCCTCAGGTGGGGGGCTGGAGAAAAACTGTTTTTT. The chain joins TRBV4-2 to TRBJ1-4; D perhaps matches TRBD1 (6 bases). The germline V gene encodes CDR1 LGHNA and CDR2 YNFKEQ. The CDR3 contains 15 residues. V shed 4 bases and J shed 8 bases, with 17 bases lying between them.

For the CDR3, the DNA is TGTGCCAGCATCCGACAGTTGAACACTGAAGCTTTCTTT. It is translated as CASIRQLNTEAFF. The chain joins TRBV2 to TRBJ1-1; tentative D call: TRBD1 (5 bases). The CDR3 length is 13 residues. The V and J ends lost 7 bases and 0 bases respectively, with 9 bases between them. Looked up from germline, CDR1 is SNHLY and CDR2 is FYNNEI.

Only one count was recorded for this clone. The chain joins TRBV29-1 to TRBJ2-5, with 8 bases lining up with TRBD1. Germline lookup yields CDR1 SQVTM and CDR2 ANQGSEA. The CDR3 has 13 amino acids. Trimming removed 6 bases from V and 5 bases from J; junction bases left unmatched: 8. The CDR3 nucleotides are TGCAGCGTAGAGCCAGGGGGCGGGGAGACCCAGTACTTC. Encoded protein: CSVEPGGGETQYF.

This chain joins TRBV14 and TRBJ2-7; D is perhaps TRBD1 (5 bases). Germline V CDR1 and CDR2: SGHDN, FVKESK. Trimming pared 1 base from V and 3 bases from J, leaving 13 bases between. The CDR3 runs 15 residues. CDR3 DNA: TGTGCCAGCAGCCAAGGGCAGGGTATGAACTACGAGCAGTACTTC. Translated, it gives CASSQGQGMNYEQYF.

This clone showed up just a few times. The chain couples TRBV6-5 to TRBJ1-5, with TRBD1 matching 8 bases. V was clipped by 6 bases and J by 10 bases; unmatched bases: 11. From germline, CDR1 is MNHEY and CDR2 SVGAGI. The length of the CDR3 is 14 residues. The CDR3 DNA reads TGTGCCAGCAGAGAAACCGGGACAGGCCTACCCCAGCATTTT. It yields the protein CASRETGTGLPQHF.